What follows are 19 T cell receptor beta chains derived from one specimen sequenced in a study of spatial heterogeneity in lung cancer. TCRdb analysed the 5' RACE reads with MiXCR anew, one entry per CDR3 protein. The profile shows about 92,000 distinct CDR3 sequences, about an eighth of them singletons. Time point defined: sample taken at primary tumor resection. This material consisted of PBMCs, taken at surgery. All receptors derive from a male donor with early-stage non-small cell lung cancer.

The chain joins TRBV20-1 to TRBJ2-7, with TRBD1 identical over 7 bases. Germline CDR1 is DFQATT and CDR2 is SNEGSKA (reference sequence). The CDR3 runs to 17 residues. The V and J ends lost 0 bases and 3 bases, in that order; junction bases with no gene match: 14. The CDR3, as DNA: TGCAGTGCTAGAGATCTCCGGGACAGTGGGGTAGTCTACGAGCAGTACTTC. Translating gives CSARDLRDSGVVYEQYF.

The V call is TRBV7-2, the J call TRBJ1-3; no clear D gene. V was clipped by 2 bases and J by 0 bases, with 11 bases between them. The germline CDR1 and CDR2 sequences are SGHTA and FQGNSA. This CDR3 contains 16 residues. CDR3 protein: CASSLYGLTSGNTIYF. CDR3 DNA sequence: TGTGCCAGCAGCTTATATGGCTTAACCTCTGGAAACACCATATATTTT.

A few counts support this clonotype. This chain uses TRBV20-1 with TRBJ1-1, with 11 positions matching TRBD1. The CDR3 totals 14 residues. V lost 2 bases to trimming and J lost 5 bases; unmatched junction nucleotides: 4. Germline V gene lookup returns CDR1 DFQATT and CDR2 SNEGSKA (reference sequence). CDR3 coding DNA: TGCAGTGCTAGAAGGACAGGGGGCTTGACTGAAGCTTTCTTT. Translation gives CSARRTGGLTEAFF.

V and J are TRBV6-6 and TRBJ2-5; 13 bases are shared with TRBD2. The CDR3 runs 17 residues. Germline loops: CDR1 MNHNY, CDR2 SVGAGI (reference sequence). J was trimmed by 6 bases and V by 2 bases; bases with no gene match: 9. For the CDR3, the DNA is TGTGCCAGCAGTTACCCCCCGACTAGCGGGAGGAGCAAGACCCAGTACTTC. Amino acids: CASSYPPTSGRSKTQYF.

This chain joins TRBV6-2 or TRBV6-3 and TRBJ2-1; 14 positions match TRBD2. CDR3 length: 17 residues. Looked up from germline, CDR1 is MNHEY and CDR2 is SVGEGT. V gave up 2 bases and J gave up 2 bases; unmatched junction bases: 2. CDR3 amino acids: CASSYGTSGGPYNEQFF. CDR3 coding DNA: TGTGCCAGCAGTTACGGGACTAGCGGGGGCCCCTACAATGAGCAGTTCTTC.

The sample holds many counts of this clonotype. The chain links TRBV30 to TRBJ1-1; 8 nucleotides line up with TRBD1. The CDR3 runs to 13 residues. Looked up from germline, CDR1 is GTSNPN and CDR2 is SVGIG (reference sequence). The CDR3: CASRDRRLSEAFF. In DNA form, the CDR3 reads TGTGCAAGCCGGGACAGGAGGCTTAGCGAAGCTTTCTTT.

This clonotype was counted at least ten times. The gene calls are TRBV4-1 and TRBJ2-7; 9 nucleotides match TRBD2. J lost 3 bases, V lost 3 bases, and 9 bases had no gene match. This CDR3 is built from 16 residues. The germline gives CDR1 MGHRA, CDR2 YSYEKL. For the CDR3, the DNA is TGCGCCAGCAGCCAGGCCGCTGCTAGCGGGGTCTACGAGCAGTACTTC. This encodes CASSQAAASGVYEQYF.

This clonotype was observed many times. CDR3 DNA sequence: TGTGCCAGCAGTGAAGCATTAGCGGGAGGACCCCTGGGTGAGCAGTTCTTC. Its translation is CASSEALAGGPLGEQFF. This chain links TRBV6-1 with TRBJ2-1; 10 bases align to TRBD2. This CDR3 contains 17 residues. CDR1 is MNHNS and CDR2 is SASEGT in the germline V gene. The V gene end was trimmed by 0 bases and the J gene end by 9 bases; junction bases not matched to a gene: 11.

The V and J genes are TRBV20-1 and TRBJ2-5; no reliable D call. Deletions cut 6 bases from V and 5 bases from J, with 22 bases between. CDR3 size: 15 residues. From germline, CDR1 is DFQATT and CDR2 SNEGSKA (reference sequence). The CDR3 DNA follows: TGCAGTGCCGAGGCGGCTTCCCGACTCGGGGAGACCCAGTACTTC. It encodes CSAEAASRLGETQYF.

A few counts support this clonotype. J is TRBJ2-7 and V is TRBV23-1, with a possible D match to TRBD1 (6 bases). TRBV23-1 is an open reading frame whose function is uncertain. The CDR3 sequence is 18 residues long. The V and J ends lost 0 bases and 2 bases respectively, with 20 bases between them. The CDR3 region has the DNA TGCGCCAGCAGTCAATCACACAGGGTCCCGGGGAAAGCCTACGAGCAGTACTTC. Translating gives CASSQSHRVPGKAYEQYF.

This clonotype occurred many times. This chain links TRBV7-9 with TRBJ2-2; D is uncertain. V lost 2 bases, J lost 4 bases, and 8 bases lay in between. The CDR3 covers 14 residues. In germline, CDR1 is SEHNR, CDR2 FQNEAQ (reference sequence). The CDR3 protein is CASSLNPGTGELFF. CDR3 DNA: TGTGCCAGCAGCTTAAATCCCGGCACCGGGGAGCTGTTTTTT.

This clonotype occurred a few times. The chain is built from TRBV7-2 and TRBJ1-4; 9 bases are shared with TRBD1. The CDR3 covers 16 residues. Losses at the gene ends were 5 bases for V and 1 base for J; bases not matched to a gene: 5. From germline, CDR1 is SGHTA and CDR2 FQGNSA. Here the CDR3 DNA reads TGTGCCAGCAGCCTAACAGGGGGCCTAACTAATGAAAAACTGTTTTTT. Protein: CASSLTGGLTNEKLFF.

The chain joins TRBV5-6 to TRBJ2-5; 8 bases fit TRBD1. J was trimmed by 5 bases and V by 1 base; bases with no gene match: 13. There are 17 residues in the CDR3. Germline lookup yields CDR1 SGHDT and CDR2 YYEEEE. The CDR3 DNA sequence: TGTGCCAGCAGCTTGATGGGGGCCCAGGGGGCTCGTGAGACCCAGTACTTC. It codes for CASSLMGAQGARETQYF.

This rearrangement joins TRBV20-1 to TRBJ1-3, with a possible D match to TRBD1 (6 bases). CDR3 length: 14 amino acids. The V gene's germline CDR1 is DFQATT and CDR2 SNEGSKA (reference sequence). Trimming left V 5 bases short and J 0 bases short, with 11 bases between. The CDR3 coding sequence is TGCAGTGCTGCGGACAGTAACTCTGGAAACACCATATATTTT. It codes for CSAADSNSGNTIYF.

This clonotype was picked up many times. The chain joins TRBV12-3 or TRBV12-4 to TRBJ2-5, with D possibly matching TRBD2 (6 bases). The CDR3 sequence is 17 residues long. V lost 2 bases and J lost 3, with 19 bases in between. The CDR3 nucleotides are TGTGCCAGCAGTTTATACGGGACTCACCCACTGAAAGAGACCCAGTACTTC. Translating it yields CASSLYGTHPLKETQYF.

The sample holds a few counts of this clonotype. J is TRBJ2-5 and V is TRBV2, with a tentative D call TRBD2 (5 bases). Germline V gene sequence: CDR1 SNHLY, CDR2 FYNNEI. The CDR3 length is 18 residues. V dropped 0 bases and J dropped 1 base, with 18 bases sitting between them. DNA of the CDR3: TGTGCCAGCAGTGAAGCTGTTGTTTCTGGTGGACTCCAAGAGACCCAGTACTTC. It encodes CASSEAVVSGGLQETQYF. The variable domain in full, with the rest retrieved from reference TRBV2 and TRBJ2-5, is EPEVTQTPSHQVTQMGQEVILRCVPISNHLYFYWYRQILGQKVEFLVSFYNNEISEKSEIFDDQFSVERPDGSNFTLKIRSTKLEDSAMYFCASSEAVVSGGLQETQYFGPGTRLLVL.

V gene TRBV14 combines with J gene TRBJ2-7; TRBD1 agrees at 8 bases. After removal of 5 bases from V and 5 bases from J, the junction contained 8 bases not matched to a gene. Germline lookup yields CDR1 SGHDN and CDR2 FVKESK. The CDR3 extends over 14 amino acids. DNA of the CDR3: TGTGCCAGCAGCAAAAGACAGGGGATCCACGAGCAGTACTTC. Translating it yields CASSKRQGIHEQYF.

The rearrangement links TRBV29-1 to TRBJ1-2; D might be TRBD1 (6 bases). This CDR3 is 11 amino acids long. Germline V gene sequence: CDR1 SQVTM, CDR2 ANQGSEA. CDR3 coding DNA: TGCGGGGAAGGGGGATCTTATAGCTACACCTTC. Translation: CGEGGSYSYTF.

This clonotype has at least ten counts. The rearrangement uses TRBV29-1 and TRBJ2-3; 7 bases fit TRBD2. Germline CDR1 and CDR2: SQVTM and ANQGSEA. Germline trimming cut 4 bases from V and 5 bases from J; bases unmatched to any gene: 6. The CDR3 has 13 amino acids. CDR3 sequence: CSVGFGGIDTQYF. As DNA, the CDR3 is TGCAGCGTTGGTTTCGGGGGGATAGATACGCAGTATTTT.